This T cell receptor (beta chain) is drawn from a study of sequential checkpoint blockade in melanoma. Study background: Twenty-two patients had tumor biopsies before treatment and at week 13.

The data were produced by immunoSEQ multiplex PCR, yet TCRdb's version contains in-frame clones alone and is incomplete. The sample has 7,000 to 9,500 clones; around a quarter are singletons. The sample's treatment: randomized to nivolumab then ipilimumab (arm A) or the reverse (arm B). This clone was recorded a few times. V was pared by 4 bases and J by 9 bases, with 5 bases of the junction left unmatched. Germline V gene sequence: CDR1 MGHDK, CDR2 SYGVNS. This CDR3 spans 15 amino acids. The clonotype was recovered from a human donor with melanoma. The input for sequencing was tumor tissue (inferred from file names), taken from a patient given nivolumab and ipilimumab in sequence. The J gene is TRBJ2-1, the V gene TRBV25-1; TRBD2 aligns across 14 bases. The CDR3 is CASSAGLAGVGEQFF. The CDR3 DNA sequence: TGTGCCAGCAGTGCGGGACTAGCGGGGGTGGGTGAGCAGTTCTTC.